One sample yielded the 22 T cell receptor beta chains listed below, sequenced in a study of a mutant IDH1 vaccine in newly diagnosed glioma. Produced via immunoSEQ multiplex PCR; TCRdb's table is partial and in-frame only. Of around 62,000 clones listed, around 89% are singletons. Their antigens remain unidentified. The time point: week 11, during vaccination. Vaccine doses each comprised 300 ug of mutant IDH1 20-mer peptide, with topical imiquimod. This sample comprised PBMCs, obtained from a glioma patient whose treatment included an IDH1 peptide vaccine. Receptors originate from a man aged 40-50 years with glioma.

The chain has TRBV29-1 and TRBJ1-2, with D perhaps TRBD1 (5 bases). The CDR3 has 12 residues. The V and J ends lost 2 bases and 9 bases respectively, with 13 bases between them. The germline V gene has CDR1 SQVTM and CDR2 ANQGSEA. Here the CDR3 reads CSVERAGFSYTF. CDR3 nucleotides: TGCAGCGTTGAAAGGGCAGGGTTTAGCTACACCTTC.

This rearrangement joins TRBV2 to TRBJ2-3; perhaps TRBD2 as D (6 bases). The V gene lost 6 bases and the J gene lost 0 bases, with 10 bases spanning the gap. Germline CDR1 reads SNHLY; CDR2 reads FYNNEI. The CDR3 covers 14 residues. Here the CDR3 reads CASRTGTSTDTQYF. The CDR3 DNA reads TGTGCCAGCAGGACCGGGACTAGCACAGATACGCAGTATTTT.

The V call is TRBV7-9, the J call TRBJ2-3, with 7 bases matching TRBD1. Germline values: CDR1 SEHNR, CDR2 FQNEAQ (reference sequence). V lost 5 bases and J lost 4; bases outside the gene matches: 9. The CDR3 length is 15 residues. The CDR3 is CASSDGTDPADTQYF. The CDR3 DNA reads as TGTGCCAGCAGCGACGGGACAGATCCCGCAGATACGCAGTATTTT. Complete variable domain (other parts from reference TRBV7-9 and TRBJ2-3): DTGVSQNPRHKITKRGQNVTFRCDPISEHNRLYWYRQTLGQGPEFLTYFQNEAQLEKSRLLSDRFSAERPKGSFSTLEIQRTEQGDSAMYLCASSDGTDPADTQYFGPGTRLTVL.

The chain links TRBV19 to TRBJ1-5, with 10 bases aligning to TRBD1. The V and J ends lost 8 bases and 1 base, in that order; junction bases with no gene match: 11. CDR3 size: 17 residues. Germline V lookup: CDR1 LNHDA, CDR2 SQIVND (reference sequence). CDR3 DNA sequence: TGTGCCAGTGGCCAAAGGACAGGGGGAACGAGCAATCAGCCCCAGCATTTT. Protein product: CASGQRTGGTSNQPQHF.

The chain carries TRBV4-2 and TRBJ2-7, with a possible D match to TRBD2 (5 bases). The CDR3 contains 15 residues. Germline CDR1 is LGHNA and CDR2 is YNFKEQ. V dropped 0 bases and J dropped 2 bases, with 11 bases sitting between them. The DNA of the CDR3 is TGTGCCAGCAGCCAAGACGGGATAAAAACCTACGAGCAGTACTTC. It specifies CASSQDGIKTYEQYF.

The J gene is TRBJ2-2, the V gene TRBV7-2; no clear D. Per the germline V gene, CDR1 is SGHTA and CDR2 is FQGNSA. The CDR3 spans 14 residues. V was pared by 7 bases and J by 5 bases, with 14 bases between. This chain's CDR3 is CASKFGGSTGELFF. Here the CDR3 DNA reads TGTGCCAGCAAGTTCGGCGGCAGTACCGGGGAGCTGTTTTTT.

The chain links TRBV5-1 to TRBJ2-3; 9 bases map to TRBD1. The CDR3 contains 16 residues. V dropped 0 bases and J dropped 0; count of bases not matched to a gene: 2. CDR1 and CDR2 from the germline V gene are SGHRS and YFSETQ. CDR3 DNA: TGCGCCAGCAGCTTGGGGGACAGGGATAGCACAGATACGCAGTATTTT. Amino acid sequence: CASSLGDRDSTDTQYF.

J is TRBJ2-5 and V is TRBV14, with 10 bases fitting TRBD2. The CDR3 runs to 18 residues. From germline, CDR1 is SGHDN and CDR2 FVKESK. V was clipped by 3 bases and J by 5 bases; unmatched bases: 15. CDR3 DNA sequence: TGTGCCAGCAGCCAGCGCCTAGCGGGGGCCAAATCGGCGGAGACCCAGTACTTC. Translation: CASSQRLAGAKSAETQYF. Looking up the rest from reference TRBV14 and TRBJ2-5 gives the full variable domain: EAGVTQFPSHSVIEKGQTVTLRCDPISGHDNLYWYRRVMGKEIKFLLHFVKESKQDESGMPNNRFLAERTGGTYSTLKVQPAELEDSGVYFCASSQRLAGAKSAETQYFGPGTRLLVL.

The chain uses TRBV29-1 and TRBJ1-1; TRBD1 agrees at 10 bases. CDR3 length: 13 amino acids. Germline assignment: CDR1 SQVTM and CDR2 ANQGSEA. The V gene end was trimmed by 7 bases and the J gene end by 4 bases; junction bases not matched to a gene: 6. The DNA of the CDR3 is TGCAGCGCGAGACAGGGGGCGACCACTGAAGCTTTCTTT. Translated, it gives CSARQGATTEAFF.

The rearrangement links TRBV5-5 to TRBJ1-3; D uncertain. This CDR3 contains 13 residues. From germline, CDR1 is SGHKS and CDR2 YYEKEE (reference sequence). Between the trimmed V and J ends, which lost 5 bases and 4 bases, there was a span of 10 bases. The CDR3 sequence is CASRRPEGNTIYF. CDR3 in DNA: TGTGCCAGCAGAAGACCGGAGGGAAACACCATATATTTT.

The chain combines TRBV19 with TRBJ2-7; 8 positions match TRBD1. After removal of 3 bases from V and 1 base from J, the junction contained 8 bases not matched to a gene. Per germline, CDR1 LNHDA and CDR2 SQIVND (reference sequence). The CDR3 has 16 amino acids. This CDR3 reads CASSIQLTGGSYEQYF. The CDR3 DNA sequence: TGTGCCAGTAGTATCCAGCTAACAGGGGGTTCCTACGAGCAGTACTTC.

As concerns this clone: This CDR3 is also generated by other DNA sequences in the sample. This chain uses TRBV5-8 with TRBJ2-2; possible D gene TRBD1, 7 bases. The germline V and J ends were trimmed by 5 bases and 5 bases, with 13 bases remaining between them. The CDR3 sequence is 14 residues long. Looked up from germline, CDR1 is SGHTS and CDR2 is YDEGEE. CDR3 DNA: TGTGCCAGCAGTTTGACAGGGAGGACCGGGGAGCTGTTTTTT. Encoded protein: CASSLTGRTGELFF.

The V and J genes are TRBV6-6 and TRBJ1-6, with D maybe TRBD1 (6 bases). V lost 4 bases and J 6 bases, leaving 13 bases between the germline ends. Germline lookup yields CDR1 MNHNY and CDR2 SVGAGI (reference sequence). The CDR3 has 15 amino acids. CDR3 DNA sequence: TGTGCCAGCAGTTTAGGGGGTCCCTCTAATTCACCCCTCCACTTT. Protein product: CASSLGGPSNSPLHF.

This sequence joins TRBV7-2 and TRBJ2-5; 9 nucleotides line up with TRBD1. V gave up 2 bases and J gave up 3 bases; unmatched junction bases: 4. The CDR3 spans 15 residues. The V gene's germline CDR1 is SGHTA and CDR2 FQGNSA. The CDR3 DNA reads TGTGCCAGCAGCTTAAACGGGGACAGGGAAGAGACCCAGTACTTC. It codes for CASSLNGDREETQYF.

The rearrangement links TRBV4-1 to TRBJ2-3; D uncertain. This CDR3 region has 12 residues. V dropped 3 bases and J dropped 4 bases, with 5 bases sitting between them. The germline V gene has CDR1 MGHRA and CDR2 YSYEKL. CDR3 sequence: CASSHPADTQYF. Written as DNA, the CDR3 is TGCGCCAGCAGCCACCCCGCAGATACGCAGTATTTT.

The rearrangement joins TRBV2 to TRBJ2-3; D is unclear. From germline, CDR1 is SNHLY and CDR2 FYNNEI. V was clipped by 6 bases and J by 3 bases, with 19 bases between them. The CDR3 loop spans 16 amino acids. In DNA form, the CDR3 reads TGTGCCAGCAGCATACAGCCTAACGTAGCAACAGATACGCAGTATTTT. Protein product: CASSIQPNVATDTQYF.

This rearrangement joins TRBV4-2 to TRBJ1-3; possibly TRBD1 for D (5 bases). Between the trimmed V and J ends, which lost 1 base and 0 bases, there was a span of 13 bases. Germline-derived CDR1 and CDR2 are LGHNA and YNFKEQ. CDR3 length equals 17 residues. This CDR3 is CASSQVTGVNSGNTIYF. CDR3 DNA: TGTGCCAGCAGCCAAGTTACGGGGGTAAACTCTGGAAACACCATATATTTT.

The chain has TRBV7-8 and TRBJ2-5, with TRBD1 identical over 8 bases. Germline loops: CDR1 SGHVS, CDR2 FQNEAQ. The CDR3 covers 16 residues. The junction had 7 bases not matched to a gene; V was cut back by 1 base and J by 3 bases. CDR3 nucleotides: TGTGCCAGCAGCTTAGTCCCTTACAGGGGGAAAGAGACCCAGTACTTC. Its protein product is CASSLVPYRGKETQYF.

This chain links TRBV6-1 with TRBJ1-1, with 9 bases lining up with TRBD1. V gave up 4 bases and J gave up 5 bases; unmatched junction bases: 11. The CDR3 length is 16 residues. Germline V gene lookup returns CDR1 MNHNS and CDR2 SASEGT. The CDR3 is CASSAIQGAQRTEAFF. DNA for the CDR3: TGTGCCAGCAGTGCGATACAGGGGGCGCAAAGGACTGAAGCTTTCTTT.

The rearrangement joins TRBV7-2 to TRBJ1-4; TRBD1 might be the D (6 bases). The CDR3 has 15 amino acids. In germline, CDR1 is SGHTA, CDR2 FQGNSA. The V end was cut by 4 bases, the J end by 8 bases, with 17 bases between. CDR3 DNA sequence: TGTGCCAGCAGCTCCAGGGGTTCGGGAAGGGAAAAACTGTTTTTT. Amino acid sequence: CASSSRGSGREKLFF.

The chain recombines TRBV7-3 with TRBJ1-1; D is unresolved. The length of the CDR3 is 15 residues. V shed 2 bases and J shed 3 bases, with 13 bases lying between them. Germline CDR1 is SGHTA and CDR2 is FQGTGA. CDR3 amino acids: CASSLRRAVDTEAFF. CDR3 bases: TGTGCCAGCAGCTTACGAAGGGCGGTGGACACTGAAGCTTTCTTT.

V and J are TRBV10-3 and TRBJ1-1; TRBD1 is a possible D gene (6 bases). The CDR3 is made up of 12 amino acids. The germline V gene has CDR1 ENHRY and CDR2 SYGVKD. Trimming cost V 5 bases and J 8 bases, with 12 bases left between them. In DNA form, the CDR3 reads TGTGCCATCAGTACCGCCGGGACAGAAGCTTTCTTT. Its translation is CAISTAGTEAFF.